A selection of T cell receptor beta chains follows, all from one sample in a study of shared clonotypes between healthy human individuals. The data were produced by immunoSEQ multiplex PCR, yet TCRdb's version contains in-frame clones alone and is incomplete. Of roughly 2.1 million clones in the sample, just over 90% were seen once. Sequenced material: naive CD8+ T cells from PBMCs. These receptor sequences come from a man younger than 35 in good health. Some clones in this sample may be carry-over from other donors' samples. The CDR3 runs from the conserved cysteine through the conserved F or W. A D gene is named only where the DNA matches it firmly. Clone sizes are given selectively: once, few, many, or a class where the clone is expanded.

J	V	D	size	DNA	CDR3
TRBJ2-1	TRBV11-3	NA	NA	TGTGCCAGCAGCTTAGAGGGTGAGCAGTTCTTC	CASSLEGEQFF
TRBJ2-7	TRBV2	TRBD1	NA	TGTGCCAGCAGTCGGACAGGGTCCACCTACGAGCAGTACTTC	CASSRTGSTYEQYF
TRBJ2-5	TRBV27	NA	NA	TGTGCCAGCAGGGCTCTTACCATGGCCCAAGAGACCCAGTACTTC	CASRALTMAQETQYF
TRBJ2-3	TRBV11-2	TRBD2	NA	TGTGCCAGCAGCTTGCTAGCGGGTAGCACAGATACGCAGTATTTT	CASSLLAGSTDTQYF
TRBJ1-2	TRBV7-3	NA	NA	TGTGCCAGCAGCCCTACGGGGGGTGCAGGCGACTATGGCTACACCTTC	CASSPTGGAGDYGYTF
TRBJ2-7	TRBV4-1	TRBD2	NA	TGCGCCAGCAGCCAAGATCTTTGGCTAGCGGGAGAGCAGTACTTC	CASSQDLWLAGEQYF
TRBJ2-7	TRBV19	NA	NA	TGTGCCAGTAGTATAGACAGGGGAACCTACGAGCAGTACTTC	CASSIDRGTYEQYF
TRBJ2-2	TRBV7-3	NA	NA	TGTGCCAGCAGCCCCTACGGGGAGCGGTTATACACCGGGGAGCTGTTTTTT	CASSPYGERLYTGELFF
TRBJ2-5	TRBV14	NA	NA	TGTGCCAGCAGCCAAGGCGGGTGGGGAGAGACCCAGTACTTC	CASSQGGWGETQYF
TRBJ2-3	TRBV19	TRBD2	NA	TGTGCCAGTAAAGAGCGGGACCTATCCACAGATACGCAGTATTTT	CASKERDLSTDTQYF
TRBJ2-7	TRBV5-6	TRBD1	once	TGTGCCAGCAGCCGGGACAGGGCTCCTTACGAGCAGTACTTC	CASSRDRAPYEQYF
TRBJ2-7	TRBV28	NA	NA	TGTGCCAGCAGTCTGAGACAGACCCTCTCCTACGAGCAGTACTTC	CASSLRQTLSYEQYF
TRBJ1-5	TRBV7-2	NA	NA	TGTGCCAGCAGCTTAGTAAATCAGGGTGTCAATCAGCCCCAGCATTTT	CASSLVNQGVNQPQHF
TRBJ2-5	TRBV2	NA	NA	TGTGCCAGCAGGTGGGAACACCAAGAGACCCAGTACTTC	CASRWEHQETQYF
TRBJ2-7	TRBV7-2	TRBD1	NA	TGTGCCAGCAGCCAGGGGACAGGGGCGGGCTACGAGCAGTACTTC	CASSQGTGAGYEQYF
TRBJ2-7	TRBV2	NA	once	TGTGCCAGCAGTAGTTCAGTATCCTACGAGCAGTACTTC	CASSSSVSYEQYF
TRBJ1-1	TRBV16	NA	NA	TGTGCCAGCAGCCCAGTTTGGGGGACGAACACTGAAGCTTTCTTT	CASSPVWGTNTEAFF
TRBJ2-1	TRBV6-5	TRBD1	NA	TGTGCCAGCAGTCAGCCGGGACAGGGAAAGTTCTTC	CASSQPGQGKFF
TRBJ1-1	TRBV19	NA	NA	TGTGCCAGTAGTAACAAGGTGGGGGCTTTCTTT	CASSNKVGAFF
TRBJ2-3	TRBV6-4	TRBD2	NA	TGTGCCAGCAGTGACTCGCGGGAGGGCCTTTTTACGCAGTATTTT	CASSDSREGLFTQYF
TRBJ1-5	TRBV4-3	TRBD1	NA	TGCGCCAGCAGCCTCGGGACAGGGTGGAGCAATCAGCCCCAGCATTTT	CASSLGTGWSNQPQHF
TRBJ2-7	TRBV9	NA	NA	TGTGCCAGCAGCGTAGGTGGAGGGGCGGACTACGAGCAGTACTTC	CASSVGGGADYEQYF
TRBJ2-1	TRBV7-9	TRBD2	NA	TGTGCCAGCAGCGCCAGCCAGGTAGCGGGAGGGCCTGGAGAGCAGTTCTTC	CASSASQVAGGPGEQFF
TRBJ1-1	TRBV9	NA	NA	TGTGCCAGCAGCGAAACAGGGAACACTGAAGCTTTCTTT	CASSETGNTEAFF
TRBJ1-5	TRBV28	NA	NA	TGTGCCAGCAGTTTAGTGTCGGCAGGGAGGCAGCCCCAGCATTTT	CASSLVSAGRQPQHF
TRBJ2-7	TRBV27	TRBD2	NA	TGTGCCAGCAGTTTCGCGGGAGGTTACGAGCAGTACTTC	CASSFAGGYEQYF
TRBJ2-5	TRBV28	TRBD1	NA	TGTGCCAGCAGTTCGCGTGGACAGGGGGGAGAAGAGACCCAGTACTTC	CASSSRGQGGEETQYF
TRBJ2-1	TRBV28	TRBD2	NA	TGTGCCAGCAGTTTATTCACCGGGACTAGCGGGGAGCAGTTCTTC	CASSLFTGTSGEQFF
TRBJ2-7	TRBV15	TRBD1	NA	TGTGCCACCAGCTTGGAACGGGACAGTCCCTACGAGCAGTACTTC	CATSLERDSPYEQYF
TRBJ2-1	TRBV5-1	NA	NA	TGCGCCAGCGCCCCCGACATGGTAGACAGTGAGCAGTTCTTC	CASAPDMVDSEQFF
TRBJ2-2	TRBV27	TRBD2	few	TGTGCCAGCACATGGCGGGAGAACGGGGAGCTGTTTTTT	CASTWRENGELFF
TRBJ1-3	TRBV30	TRBD1	NA	TGTGCCTGGAGTGCCGGACAGGGTGGAAACACCATATATTTT	CAWSAGQGGNTIYF
TRBJ1-2	TRBV27	NA	NA	TGTGCCAGCAGTTTATCCGGAGGGGCGGGCATCTTGGATGGCTACACCTTC	CASSLSGGAGILDGYTF
TRBJ2-1	TRBV27	TRBD2	NA	TGTGCCAGCAGTATTATAGCGGGAGGCTACAATGAGCAGTTCTTC	CASSIIAGGYNEQFF
TRBJ2-2	TRBV7-9	NA	NA	TGTGCCAGCAGCTTAGCGCTAACAGGGATAAACACCGGGGAGCTGTTTTTT	CASSLALTGINTGELFF
TRBJ1-1	TRBV25-1	NA	NA	TGTGCCAGCAGTGAATTTACAGGGAGGGGGAGTGAAGCTTTCTTT	CASSEFTGRGSEAFF
TRBJ2-3	TRBV11-3	NA	NA	TGTGCCAGCAGCTTAGGCGACCGACCTGGGGATACGCAGTATTTT	CASSLGDRPGDTQYF
TRBJ2-7	TRBV27	NA	NA	TGTGCCAGCCGGGACTTCACCTACGAGCAGTACTTC	CASRDFTYEQYF
TRBJ1-1	TRBV4-1	TRBD1	NA	TGCGCCAGCAGCCGTCGCACCCGAGAGAACAGGGGGCGAAACACTGAAGCTTTCTTT	CASSRRTRENRGRNTEAFF